The rows below give T cell receptor beta chains drawn from one sample of a study of cytomegalovirus exposure and HLA in healthy donors. Clones were read by immunoSEQ multiplex PCR, and TCRdb kept only the in-frame ones, dropping some. Among 100,000 to 150,000 clones listed, roughly 66% were seen once. Sequencing was performed on PBMCs. These receptors all come from a man in his sixties in good health and CMV-seropositive. The CDR3 runs from the conserved cysteine through the conserved F or W. Fields, in order: V gene, J gene, CDR3 protein.

>TRBV5-8|TRBJ2-2
CASSFRTGNTGELFF
>TRBV7-9|TRBJ1-1
CASSFPGTGDTEAFF
>TRBV5-1|TRBJ2-7
CASSLAGAGDLYEQYF
>TRBV4-1|TRBJ1-4
CASSQDLGGWTANEKLFF
>TRBV5-1|TRBJ1-2
CASSLEGGTDGYTF
>TRBV28|TRBJ1-2
CASRQGANSGYGYTF
>TRBV2|TRBJ2-5
CASSLAGGQETQYF
>TRBV19|TRBJ1-6
CASTLEASNNSPLHF
>TRBV6-1|TRBJ1-1
CASKEDWWTEAFF
>TRBV2|TRBJ2-2
CASSRDTGELFF
>TRBV19|TRBJ1-2
CASSSIGAGQDYGYTF
>TRBV27|TRBJ2-7
CASSDRMGDEQYF
>TRBV9|TRBJ2-5
CASSVAGGKETQYF
>TRBV14|TRBJ2-1
CASSQNRNEQFF
>TRBV9|TRBJ1-5
CASSVVGRQGYQPQHF
>TRBV6-5|TRBJ1-1
CASSEGSGRAEAFF
>TRBV5-1|TRBJ2-5
CASRPDGTSGETQYF
>TRBV10-3|TRBJ1-1
CAISERTGRNTEAFF
>TRBV2|TRBJ1-5
CASTFGPSRGQPQHF